This T cell receptor beta chain emerged from a study of CD8+CD57+ T cells in acquired aplastic anemia. As for the study in general: The sorted CD4+ and CD8+ cells yielded an average roughly 3 ug of DNA.

Sequencing was done on patients that had shown CD8+CD57+ cell expansion by flow cytometry. Genomic DNA templated the TCR beta VDJ and CDR3 profiling. Using its own MiXCR run on the reads, TCRdb lists one record per CDR3 protein. In the table there are about 180,000 distinct CDR3 sequences, 63% of which are singletons. This CDR3 comprises 14 residues. Germline CDR1 and CDR2: DFQATT and SNEGSKA (reference sequence). Trimming removed 1 base from V and 4 bases from J; junction bases left unmatched: 4. Sequences were obtained from sorted CD4+, CD8+, or CD8+CD57+ T cells (not recorded which) from PBMCs. This receptor was identified in a human donor with aplastic anemia. The V and J genes are TRBV20-1 and TRBJ2-3, with 8 bases fitting TRBD1. CDR3 DNA sequence: TGCAGTGCTAGAGTGACAGGGGTCCCAGATACGCAGTATTTT. Residues: CSARVTGVPDTQYF.